This paragraph covers one T cell receptor beta chain sequence. Its antigen remains unidentified. Study results and caveats: Tumor Treg TCRs overlapped most with tumor naive CD4+ cells. The larger cohort examined one V-J beta rearrangement, not whole repertoires.

Memory CD4+ T cells were sorted as CD4+CD45RO+CD25- cells. After constant-region reverse-primer amplification, full-length variable regions underwent semi-nested PCR with Nested Universal Primer A. From the 5' RACE reads, TCRdb called clonotypes with MiXCR, one entry per CDR3 protein. This sample yields 5,300 or so distinct CDR3 sequences, of which about 35% are seen a single time; 50% to 60% belongs to the top ten. Germline V gene lookup returns CDR1 SGHRS and CDR2 YFSETQ. CDR3 length: 15 amino acids. Trimming removed 7 bases from V and 0 bases from J, with 14 bases in between. The sequenced sample consisted of memory CD4+ T cells sorted from blood. As to subset: memory CD4+ T cells, CD4+CD45RO+CD25-. This receptor was identified in a female donor with breast cancer. The chain is built from TRBV5-1 and TRBJ2-1, with D possibly matching TRBD1 (7 bases). The chain's CDR3 is CASGSRDSSYNEQFF. The CDR3 DNA reads TGCGCCAGCGGCTCGCGGGACAGCTCCTACAATGAGCAGTTCTTC.